The rows below give T cell receptor beta chains drawn from one sample of a study of T cells in Graves' hyperthyroidism and ophthalmopathy. TCRdb reprocessed the multiplex PCR reads with MiXCR, giving one entry per CDR3 protein. Seen here are a few hundred thousand distinct CDR3 sequences, approximately 15% observed once, and the top ten hold roughly 5.7%. Sequencing was carried out using blood. The receptors come from a woman in her twenties or thirties with Graves' hyperthyroidism that later progressed to Graves' ophthalmopathy. CDR3s include the opening cysteine and the closing phenylalanine or tryptophan. The D gene is left open where the match is weak. Size tells how often a clone was seen (once, few, many) or the class of an expanded clone, and some rows leave it out.

. few TRBJ1-3 TRBV7-9 TGTGCCAGCAGCCACATGTCAGGGGAGGCCGGAAACACCATATATTTT CASSHMSGEAGNTIYF
. . TRBJ2-2 TRBV6-1 TGTGCCAGCAGGGTGGAGGGGGCCTTCCTCACGAACACCGGGGAGCTGTTTTTT CASRVEGAFLTNTGELFF
. . TRBJ2-7 TRBV4-1 TGCGCCAGCAGCCTAGAGCCATATGGCTCCTACGAGCAGTACTTC CASSLEPYGSYEQYF
. few TRBJ1-4 TRBV28 TGTGCCAGCAGTTTACTCGGCGGGGGTAATGAAAAACTGTTTTTT CASSLLGGGNEKLFF
. many TRBJ1-4 TRBV6-1 TGTGCCAGCAGTGGACAAGGGACGTCAACTAATGAAAAACTGTTTTTT CASSGQGTSTNEKLFF
. many TRBJ1-5 TRBV6-1 TGTGCCAGCAGTAACACGGGACTGTTTGAAAATCAGCCCCAGCATTTT CASSNTGLFENQPQHF
. . TRBJ2-1 TRBV4-1 TGCGCCAGCAGCACAGGGAGCCCAAATCCCTACAATGAGCAGTTCTTC CASSTGSPNPYNEQFF
. many TRBJ2-7 TRBV19 TGTGCCAGTAGTATGGGCCGGAGCTCCTACGAGCAGTACTTC CASSMGRSSYEQYF
TRBD1 many TRBJ1-2 TRBV27 TGTGCCAGCAGAGGACAGGGGGCGCGTAATGGCTACACCTTC CASRGQGARNGYTF
TRBD1 . TRBJ2-1 TRBV7-2 TGCGCCAGCAGCCAGCTTCGACAGGGGGCCTCATACAATGAGCAGTTCTTC CASSQLRQGASYNEQFF
TRBD2 many TRBJ2-5 TRBV9 TGTGCCAGCAGCATGACTAGCGGGAGGGCCCAAGAGACCCAGTACTTC CASSMTSGRAQETQYF
. few TRBJ1-2 TRBV27 TGTGCCAGCAGGCACAGCCCTTATGGCTACACCTTC CASRHSPYGYTF
. few TRBJ1-5 TRBV6-1 TGTGCCAGCAGTGAAGCAGGGTCGAATCAGCCCCAGCATTTT CASSEAGSNQPQHF
. many TRBJ2-5 TRBV6-8 TGTGCCAGCAAGGAGGGGACGGAGACCCAGTACTTC CASKEGTETQYF